These 22 T cell receptor beta chains came from one sample sequenced in a study of technical replicates of blood from several donors. Here immunoSEQ multiplex PCR was the method, and the copy in TCRdb shows in-frame clones only, minus some. The table lists tens of thousands of clones, about 96% of them singletons, with over 0.2% in the top ten. Sequenced input: T cells isolated from PBMCs. These receptors were obtained from a human donor in good health.

The chain joins TRBV19 to TRBJ1-3, with D hard to call. CDR1 and CDR2 (germline): LNHDA, SQIVND (reference sequence). This CDR3 has 15 residues. V lost 3 bases and J 0 bases, leaving 9 bases between the germline ends. This CDR3 is CASSIGRSSGNTIYF. The CDR3, as DNA: TGTGCCAGTAGTATTGGGCGTAGCTCTGGAAACACCATATATTTT.

The gene calls are TRBV11-2 and TRBJ2-2; D remains unclear. The CDR3 covers 14 residues. The germline V and J ends were trimmed by 2 bases and 5 bases, with 9 bases remaining between them. Germline CDR1 SGHAT, CDR2 FQNNGV. Here the CDR3 DNA reads TGTGCCAGCAGCTTATATCCTTTTACCGGGGAGCTGTTTTTT. Translating it yields CASSLYPFTGELFF.

The rearrangement joins TRBV5-1 to TRBJ1-1; D remains unclear. Germline CDR1 SGHRS, CDR2 YFSETQ. V was pared by 3 bases and J by 1 base, with 16 bases between. The CDR3 is 16 amino acids. The DNA of the CDR3 is TGCGCCAGCAGCTCGCGGGCCCAGGTAAGGAACACTGAAGCTTTCTTT. Its protein is CASSSRAQVRNTEAFF.

The chain links TRBV27 to TRBJ2-7; 7 nucleotides match TRBD1. The CDR3 runs to 18 residues. Per the germline V gene, CDR1 is MNHEY and CDR2 is SMNVEV (reference sequence). J gave up 3 bases and V 4 bases, and 18 bases lay outside the gene matches. The DNA for the CDR3 is TGTGCCAGCAGTTGTAATCAGGACCGGGACAGAGTCATCTACGAGCAGTACTTC. It yields the protein CASSCNQDRDRVIYEQYF.

A single count supports this clone. The chain couples TRBV28 to TRBJ2-2; 9 bases are a match to TRBD2. Germline values: CDR1 MDHEN, CDR2 SYDVKM. The CDR3 runs 17 residues. The ends lost 5 bases at V and 1 base at J; junction bases unmatched: 8. The CDR3 is CASSAPVAGVNTGELFF. DNA of the CDR3: TGTGCCAGCAGTGCCCCAGTAGCGGGGGTGAACACCGGGGAGCTGTTTTTT.

The V call is TRBV9, the J call TRBJ2-1, with TRBD1 matching over 10 bases. This CDR3 is built from 15 residues. Germline lookup yields CDR1 SGDLS and CDR2 YYNGEE. Unmatched junction bases numbered 7, after V lost 1 base and J lost 9 bases. In DNA, the CDR3 is TGTGCCAGCAGCGTACAGGGGACAGGGGCTGGTGAGCAGTTCTTC. Translating it yields CASSVQGTGAGEQFF.

The V call is TRBV29-1, the J call TRBJ1-1; 9 bases fit TRBD1. Trimming cost V 4 bases and J 3 bases; bases outside gene matches: 12. The CDR3 runs 16 residues. The germline gives CDR1 SQVTM, CDR2 ANQGSEA. CDR3 residues: CSVGTGERAGDTEAFF. In nucleotides, the CDR3 is TGCAGCGTTGGGACAGGGGAAAGGGCAGGGGACACTGAAGCTTTCTTT.

V gene TRBV29-1 combines with J gene TRBJ2-2; D remains ambiguous. This CDR3 contains 11 residues. V was cut by 7 bases and J by 1 base, with 4 bases left in between. Germline CDR1 reads SQVTM; CDR2 reads ANQGSEA. CDR3 residues: CSAMNTGELFF. Written as DNA, the CDR3 is TGCAGCGCAATGAACACCGGGGAGCTGTTTTTT.

V gene TRBV29-1 combines with J gene TRBJ2-7; no firm D call. The CDR3 runs 13 residues. Germline values: CDR1 SQVTM, CDR2 ANQGSEA. The V gene lost 4 bases and the J gene lost 3 bases, with 13 bases spanning the gap. This chain's CDR3 is CSVVLQPIYEQYF. In DNA, the CDR3 is TGCAGCGTTGTTCTACAGCCTATCTACGAGCAGTACTTC.

This sequence joins TRBV6-6 and TRBJ1-4; possibly TRBD1 for D (5 bases). Germline V gene sequence: CDR1 MNHNY, CDR2 SVGAGI (reference sequence). This CDR3 comprises 14 residues. Trimming shortened V by 7 bases and J by 8 bases, and 17 bases separated the two germline ends. The CDR3 DNA reads TGTGCCAGCAAGCTTCAAGGGGCCGCGGAAAAACTGTTTTTT. Protein sequence: CASKLQGAAEKLFF.

This clone was detected once. The V and J genes are TRBV15 and TRBJ1-2, with 7 bases identical to TRBD1. Germline lookup yields CDR1 LNHNV and CDR2 YYDKDF (reference sequence). V shed 1 base and J 5 bases; nucleotides not matched to a gene: 10. This CDR3 spans 16 amino acids. The CDR3 spells CATSRVFSGQVYGYTF. The CDR3 region has the DNA TGTGCCACCAGCAGAGTTTTCAGCGGACAGGTTTATGGCTACACCTTC.

The chain joins TRBV27 to TRBJ2-5; tentative D call: TRBD1 (5 bases). The V gene's germline CDR1 is MNHEY and CDR2 SMNVEV (reference sequence). Trimming pared 1 base from V and 5 bases from J, leaving 11 bases between. This CDR3 contains 14 residues. The chain's CDR3 is CASSLLGLGETQYF. DNA for the CDR3: TGTGCCAGCAGTTTATTGGGGCTGGGGGAGACCCAGTACTTC.

This clone was seen only once. The CDR3, as DNA: TGTGCCAGCAGCTTGGGAGCCCCCTATAATTCACCCCTCCACTTT. Translating it yields CASSLGAPYNSPLHF. This chain uses TRBV5-4 with TRBJ1-6; D gene uncertain. The germline CDR1 and CDR2 sequences are SGHNT and YYREEE (reference sequence). Trimming pared 0 bases from V and 2 bases from J, leaving 6 bases between. This CDR3 has 15 residues.

The CDR3 region has the DNA TGCGCCAGCAGCCACACCCAGCGGGGGGATACGCAGTATTTT. It yields the protein CASSHTQRGDTQYF. The chain is built from TRBV4-1 and TRBJ2-3, with TRBD2 matching over 8 bases. The length of the CDR3 is 14 residues. The germline gives CDR1 MGHRA, CDR2 YSYEKL. V gave up 3 bases and J gave up 6 bases; unmatched junction bases: 5.

The chain has TRBV5-1 and TRBJ1-2, with a possible D match to TRBD1 (6 bases). This CDR3 spans 15 amino acids. Trimming pared 2 bases from V and 1 base from J, leaving 12 bases between. Germline V gene data show CDR1 as SGHRS and CDR2 as YFSETQ. This CDR3 is CASSLQGGGNYGYTF. In DNA, the CDR3 is TGCGCCAGCAGCTTACAGGGAGGGGGTAACTATGGCTACACCTTC.

The rearrangement joins TRBV2 to TRBJ1-5; 8 positions match TRBD1. Germline CDR1 reads SNHLY; CDR2 reads FYNNEI. The CDR3 sequence is 18 residues long. V trimming: 5 bases; J trimming: 2 bases; junction bases outside the gene matches: 14. For the CDR3, the DNA is TGTGCCAGCAGTTGGCCCGGGACAGGCTCTGGTGGCAATCAGCCCCAGCATTTT. It yields the protein CASSWPGTGSGGNQPQHF.

This chain joins TRBV19 and TRBJ1-1; D is undetermined. CDR3 size: 13 residues. The germline CDR1 and CDR2 sequences are LNHDA and SQIVND (reference sequence). The germline V and J ends were trimmed by 2 bases and 7 bases, with 11 bases remaining between them. CDR3 coding DNA: TGTGCCAGTAGTATACGAGGCGGAAATGAAGCTTTCTTT. Residues: CASSIRGGNEAFF.

The chain is built from TRBV7-9 and TRBJ2-7; TRBD2 might be the D (6 bases). Trimming cost V 8 bases and J 2 bases, with 13 bases left between them. Per germline, CDR1 SEHNR and CDR2 FQNEAQ (reference sequence). This CDR3 spans 13 amino acids. The CDR3 here is CASGVGLPYEQYF. The CDR3 region has the DNA TGTGCCAGCGGTGTGGGACTCCCCTACGAGCAGTACTTC.

The chain combines TRBV27 with TRBJ2-7, with TRBD2 matching 7 bases. Germline-derived CDR1 and CDR2 are MNHEY and SMNVEV (reference sequence). The CDR3 loop spans 13 amino acids. J was trimmed by 0 bases and V by 8 bases; bases with no gene match: 4. The CDR3 coding sequence is TGTGCCAGCGCAGGACTAGACTCCTACGAGCAGTACTTC. This sequence encodes CASAGLDSYEQYF.

V usage is TRBV5-1 and J usage is TRBJ2-7, with D unresolved. Germline CDR1 and CDR2: SGHRS and YFSETQ. This CDR3 has 13 residues. Trimming removed 0 bases from V and 2 bases from J, with 6 bases in between. As DNA, the CDR3 is TGCGCCAGCAGCTTGGGAGGCCCCTACGAGCAGTACTTC. This translates into CASSLGGPYEQYF.

The V and J genes are TRBV4-1 and TRBJ2-7; D not resolved. The germline V gene has CDR1 MGHRA and CDR2 YSYEKL. The ends were cut back, 1 base at V and 6 bases at J, with 13 bases in the middle. This CDR3 spans 14 amino acids. CDR3 amino acids: CASSQAARKGEQYF. The DNA of the CDR3 is TGCGCCAGCAGCCAAGCGGCCAGGAAAGGCGAGCAGTACTTC.

The chain links TRBV9 to TRBJ2-7; possibly TRBD1 for D (5 bases). The germline V gene encodes CDR1 SGDLS and CDR2 YYNGEE. V dropped 2 bases and J dropped 6 bases, with 18 bases sitting between them. This CDR3 contains 15 residues. In nucleotides, the CDR3 is TGTGCCAGCAGCGTGAGAGCAGGGCCATTCTCCGAGCAGTACTTC. Translating gives CASSVRAGPFSEQYF.